Sequencing of this TCR beta chain was carried out in a study of T cells in Graves' hyperthyroidism and ophthalmopathy. This clonotype was found a few times. Germline V gene data show CDR1 as MNHEY and CDR2 as SVGEGT. This CDR3 is 16 amino acids long. V gave up 2 bases and J gave up 0 bases, with 11 bases separating them. Template material for amplifying TCR beta CDR3 regions consisted of RNA transcripts. First-round RT-PCR with HTBI primers amplified the TCR CDR3 region. One entry per CDR3 protein, called by TCRdb with MiXCR from the multiplex PCR reads. The sample comprises about 290,000 distinct CDR3 sequences, about 14% of which are singletons, and about 8% rests with the top ten.

The receptor's source is a woman aged 25 to 39 with Graves' hyperthyroidism that later progressed to Graves' ophthalmopathy. The sample consisted of blood. The chain carries TRBV6-2 or TRBV6-3 and TRBJ1-3; D may be TRBD1 (5 bases). The chain's CDR3 is CASSYGTGTSGNTIYF. The DNA for the CDR3 is TGTGCCAGCAGTTACGGGACGGGAACCTCTGGAAACACCATATATTTT.